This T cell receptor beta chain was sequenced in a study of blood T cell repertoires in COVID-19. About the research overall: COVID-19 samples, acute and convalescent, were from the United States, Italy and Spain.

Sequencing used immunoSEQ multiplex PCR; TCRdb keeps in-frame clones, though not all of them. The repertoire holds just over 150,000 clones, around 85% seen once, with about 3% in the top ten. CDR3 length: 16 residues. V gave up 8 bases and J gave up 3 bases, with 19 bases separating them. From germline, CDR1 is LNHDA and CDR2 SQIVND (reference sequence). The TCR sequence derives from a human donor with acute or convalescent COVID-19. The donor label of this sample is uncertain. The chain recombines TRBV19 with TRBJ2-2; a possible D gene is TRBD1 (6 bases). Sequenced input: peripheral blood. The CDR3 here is CASGFIRDTYTGELFF. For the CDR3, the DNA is TGTGCCAGTGGGTTTATCCGGGACACCTACACCGGGGAGCTGTTTTTT.